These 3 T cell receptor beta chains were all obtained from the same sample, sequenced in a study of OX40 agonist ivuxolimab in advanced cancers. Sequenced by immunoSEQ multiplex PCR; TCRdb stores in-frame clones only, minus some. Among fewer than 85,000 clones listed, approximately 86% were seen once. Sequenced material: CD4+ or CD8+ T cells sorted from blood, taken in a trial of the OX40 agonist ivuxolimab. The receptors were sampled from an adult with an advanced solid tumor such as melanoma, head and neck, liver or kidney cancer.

CDR3 sequence: CASSFRQGAQNTQYF. CDR3 nucleotides: TGCGCCAGCAGCTTCCGACAGGGGGCACAGAATACGCAGTATTTT. The chain links TRBV5-1 to TRBJ2-3; 10 positions agree with TRBD1. CDR3 length: 15 residues. V shed 2 bases and J 7 bases; nucleotides not matched to a gene: 7. Germline values: CDR1 SGHRS, CDR2 YFSETQ.

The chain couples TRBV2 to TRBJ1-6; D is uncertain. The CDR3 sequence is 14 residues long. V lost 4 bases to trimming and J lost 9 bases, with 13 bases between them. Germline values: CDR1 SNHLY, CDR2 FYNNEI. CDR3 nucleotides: TGTGCCAGCAGTGTCGTCAGGCTATCTTCACCCCTCCACTTT. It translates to CASSVVRLSSPLHF.

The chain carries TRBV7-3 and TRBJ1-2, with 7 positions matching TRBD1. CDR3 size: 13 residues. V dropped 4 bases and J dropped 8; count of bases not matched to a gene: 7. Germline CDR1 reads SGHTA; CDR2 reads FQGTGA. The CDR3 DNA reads TGTGCCAGCAGCTCAGACAGGGCCGTCGGCTACACCTTC. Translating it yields CASSSDRAVGYTF.